This passage covers 18 T cell receptor beta chains from one sample sequenced in a study of T cells in Graves' hyperthyroidism and ophthalmopathy. Amplified regions were TCR beta CDR3 sequences from RNA transcripts. A set of HTBI primers served as the primers for a first-round RT-PCR of the TCR CDR3. TCRdb recomputed calls from the multiplex PCR reads with MiXCR, one row per CDR3 protein. Here the sample spans roughly 510,000 distinct CDR3 sequences, 40% to 50% being singletons. Sequencing input: peripheral blood or thyroid tissue (not recorded which). Receptors originate from an adult woman with Graves' disease, either hyperthyroidism or ophthalmopathy (not recorded which).

V usage is TRBV14 and J usage is TRBJ1-2; 8 positions agree with TRBD1. The CDR3 loop spans 13 amino acids. Losses at the gene ends were 4 bases for V and 7 bases for J; bases not matched to a gene: 5. The germline V gene has CDR1 SGHDN and CDR2 FVKESK. In nucleotides, the CDR3 is TGTGCCAGCAGCCCGCCGACAGGGGTTGGCTACACCTTC. Protein: CASSPPTGVGYTF.

CDR3 protein: CASSIGRGNQPQHF. CDR3 sequence (DNA): TGTGCCAGCAGTATCGGGCGGGGCAATCAGCCCCAGCATTTT. The V call is TRBV2, the J call TRBJ1-5; D is ambiguous. Trimming left V 5 bases short and J 2 bases short, with 10 bases between. The CDR3 covers 14 residues. Germline-derived CDR1 and CDR2 are SNHLY and FYNNEI.

This clonotype was observed a few times. The chain couples TRBV12-3 or TRBV12-4 to TRBJ2-7; no clear D. The V end was cut by 5 bases, the J end by 6 bases, with 11 bases between. The CDR3 contains 12 residues. The CDR3 here is CASSVTLGEQYF. The DNA for the CDR3 is TGTGCCAGCAGTGTCACCTTGGGCGAGCAGTACTTC.

Only a few counts were recorded for this clonotype. This chain links TRBV10-3 with TRBJ2-7; 8 bases agree with TRBD1. The end of the DNA is better explained by TRBJ2-5, so the J call may be wrong. Germline lookup yields CDR1 ENHRY and CDR2 SYGVKD. The CDR3 runs to 14 residues. CDR3 nucleotides: TGTGCCATCAGCGAGCCGGGACAGGAAGAGACCCAGTACTTC. This sequence encodes CAISEPGQEETQYF.

This clonotype occurred many times. The chain carries TRBV12-3 or TRBV12-4 and TRBJ2-2; 7 bases line up with TRBD2. V shed 1 base and J 0 bases; nucleotides not matched to a gene: 5. The CDR3 consists of 17 residues. The CDR3 DNA reads as TGTGCCAGCAGTTTAGGTAGGGACTACGCGAACACCGGGGAGCTGTTTTTT. The encoded protein is CASSLGRDYANTGELFF.

This clonotype was picked up a small number of times. The V call is TRBV7-8, the J call TRBJ1-6; a possible D gene is TRBD1 (5 bases). The CDR3 covers 16 residues. V was trimmed by 1 base and J by 5 bases, leaving 12 bases between them. Germline-derived CDR1 and CDR2 are SGHVS and FQNEAQ. The CDR3 sequence: CASSLEGAMNNSPLHF. CDR3 coding DNA: TGTGCCAGCAGCTTAGAAGGGGCTATGAATAATTCACCCCTCCACTTT.

The V and J genes are TRBV2 and TRBJ1-4, with TRBD1 as a possible D gene (6 bases). Trimming took off 7 bases at V and 8 bases at J, with 17 bases between the two ends. The germline CDR1 and CDR2 sequences are SNHLY and FYNNEI. This CDR3 is built from 14 residues. CDR3 sequence (DNA): TGTGCCAGCACTGGACCAGGGGCCTCAGAAAAACTGTTTTTT. This codes for CASTGPGASEKLFF.

Many counts were recorded for this clonotype. The chain links TRBV2 to TRBJ1-5; 8 nucleotides line up with TRBD1. CDR1 is SNHLY and CDR2 is FYNNEI in the germline V gene. This CDR3 is 14 amino acids long. V was pared by 3 bases and J by 6 bases, with 4 bases of the junction left unmatched. The CDR3 DNA follows: TGTGCCAGCAGTGACCGGACAGGGAGTCAGCCCCAGCATTTT. Its protein product is CASSDRTGSQPQHF.

This clonotype was counted many times. This rearrangement joins TRBV7-3 to TRBJ1-1, with TRBD1 as a possible D gene (5 bases). The CDR3 extends over 14 amino acids. The germline V gene has CDR1 SGHTA and CDR2 FQGTGA. V was clipped by 5 bases and J by 5 bases, with 15 bases between them. In DNA, the CDR3 is TGTGCCAGCAGCCCCGGAGGGGAAATAACTGAAGCTTTCTTT. Its protein is CASSPGGEITEAFF.

This clonotype was observed many times. The gene calls are TRBV7-2 and TRBJ2-7, with a tentative D call TRBD2 (6 bases). Trimming cost V 2 bases and J 6 bases, with 17 bases left between them. The CDR3 spans 15 residues. The germline V gene encodes CDR1 SGHTA and CDR2 FQGNSA. The CDR3 DNA follows: TGTGCCAGCAGCTTAATATCACATGGAGGGGCCGAGCAGTACTTC. This gives the protein CASSLISHGGAEQYF.

This clonotype was seen a handful of times. The rearrangement links TRBV10-3 to TRBJ1-4; no clear D. The CDR3 contains 14 residues. Trimming left V 2 bases short and J 10 bases short, with 14 bases between. The germline gives CDR1 ENHRY, CDR2 SYGVKD. The CDR3 DNA is TGTGCCATCAGTGAGGTGGGAGAAGTCGGAAAACTGTTTTTT. Translating gives CAISEVGEVGKLFF.

For this clonotype: This may come from a read error, since a much larger clone is one base off. The conserved closing phenylalanine or tryptophan is absent in this CDR3, likely reflecting a read error. V gene TRBV7-9 combines with J gene TRBJ2-7, with TRBD2 matching over 10 bases. V was clipped by 6 bases and J by 5 bases; unmatched bases: 7. CDR3 length equals 14 residues. Germline assignment: CDR1 SEHNR and CDR2 FQNEAQ (reference sequence). The chain's CDR3 is CASSPRTSGHEQYL. The CDR3, as DNA: TGTGCCAGCAGTCCAAGGACTAGCGGCCACGAGCAGTACCTC.

Ten or more counts support this clonotype. Compared with germline, one end of the junction differs, possibly owing to a read error. CDR3 in amino acids: CASSMSVYAF. The CDR3 nucleotides read TGTGCCAGCAGCATGAGTGTCTACGCCTTC. The chain is built from TRBV7-9 and TRBJ1-2; D not resolved. This CDR3 contains 10 residues. Germline V lookup: CDR1 SEHNR, CDR2 FQNEAQ (reference sequence).

The chain carries TRBV15 and TRBJ2-5; 11 bases map to TRBD2. The germline V gene has CDR1 LNHNV and CDR2 YYDKDF (reference sequence). After removal of 4 bases from V and 5 bases from J, the junction contained 9 bases not matched to a gene. This CDR3 has 16 residues. The CDR3 sequence: CATSTGTSGGAETQYF. In nucleotides, the CDR3 is TGTGCCACCAGCACGGGAACTAGCGGGGGCGCGGAGACCCAGTACTTC.

This clonotype occurred a few times. The chain recombines TRBV24-1 with TRBJ2-2; no definite D call. The V and J ends lost 2 bases and 1 base respectively, with 4 bases between them. Germline V gives CDR1 KGHDR, CDR2 SFDVKD. The CDR3 totals 14 residues. The CDR3 sequence is CATSDSGNTGELFF. CDR3 sequence (DNA): TGTGCCACCAGTGATTCAGGGAACACCGGGGAGCTGTTTTTT.

J is TRBJ1-1 and V is TRBV7-2; TRBD1 matches 8 bases. The CDR3 length is 15 residues. The trim removed 5 bases at V and 4 bases at J, leaving 9 bases unmatched. Germline lookup yields CDR1 SGHTA and CDR2 FQGNSA. The CDR3 spells CASSLGQGKGTEAFF. In DNA, the CDR3 is TGTGCCAGCAGCCTAGGACAGGGAAAGGGCACTGAAGCTTTCTTT.

The sample holds a few counts of this clonotype. The chain recombines TRBV2 with TRBJ2-2; 8 positions match TRBD1. Germline-derived CDR1 and CDR2 are SNHLY and FYNNEI. The trim removed 7 bases at V and 3 bases at J, leaving 4 bases unmatched. CDR3 length: 14 residues. The CDR3 DNA is TGTGCCAGCACCCTCAGGGGGCACACCGGGGAGCTGTTTTTT. Amino acids: CASTLRGHTGELFF.

The table lists this clonotype with many counts. The J gene is TRBJ1-5, the V gene TRBV7-9, with D perhaps matching TRBD1 (5 bases). The CDR3 contains 14 residues. V was pared by 5 bases and J by 3 bases, with 11 bases between. The germline V gene encodes CDR1 SEHNR and CDR2 FQNEAQ (reference sequence). DNA for the CDR3: TGTGCCAGCAGCACCGACAGAACCAATCAGCCCCAGCATTTT. Its protein product is CASSTDRTNQPQHF.